This T cell receptor beta chain was retrieved from a study of blood T cell repertoires in COVID-19. The assay was immunoSEQ multiplex PCR, and TCRdb's table has in-frame clones only and misses some. The sample contains around 400,000 clones, 85% to 90% of which appear only once. This TCR was recovered from a woman aged 30 to 39 who had recovered from COVID-19. Sequencing was carried out using PBMCs or T cells enriched from blood (not recorded which).

CDR3 DNA: TGTGCCTGGAGGTTAACCCGGGGGGAGCCCCAGCATTTT. Its protein is CAWRLTRGEPQHF. The chain has TRBV30 and TRBJ1-5; a possible D gene is TRBD1 (5 bases). The CDR3 is made up of 13 amino acids. From germline, CDR1 is GTSNPN and CDR2 SVGIG (reference sequence). Between the trimmed V and J ends, which lost 3 bases and 8 bases, there was a span of 14 bases.